This paragraph reports one T cell receptor (beta chain). The antigen is unknown. This entry is derived from a study of cytomegalovirus exposure and HLA in healthy donors. About the study: Membership in the Caucasian-associated ancestry cluster was found for 75% to 85% of nearly 400 genotyped donors. Study findings and constraints: Exclusion applied to some V segments, including TRBV6-2 and TRBV6-3, as they were indistinguishable. It emerged from a later analysis that several of the most significant clusters appeared to be linked to common viral pathogens.

The PCR had 60 Vbeta and 13 Jbeta primers. The method was immunoSEQ multiplex PCR; TCRdb's version includes in-frame clones alone and lacks a portion of them. The sample lists under 200,000 clones, around 83% occurring once. Germline CDR1 SGHVS, CDR2 FQNEAQ. CDR3 length equals 14 residues. J was trimmed by 4 bases and V by 4 bases; bases with no gene match: 3. The receptor comes from a man in his fifties in good health and CMV-seropositive. The chain is built from TRBV7-8 and TRBJ1-2; 10 bases align to TRBD1. The sample comprised PBMCs. This chain's CDR3 is CASSSGQGVYGYTF. For the CDR3, the DNA is TGTGCCAGCAGCTCAGGACAGGGGGTCTATGGCTACACCTTC.